This T cell receptor beta chain originates from a study of cytomegalovirus exposure and HLA in healthy donors. This CDR3 is 16 amino acids long. Germline CDR1 and CDR2: MDHEN and SYDVKM. J was trimmed by 5 bases and V by 4 bases; bases with no gene match: 9. This clone occurred a few times. The PCR was carried out with 60 Vbeta primers and 13 Jbeta primers. Profiling relied on immunoSEQ multiplex PCR, and the TCRdb table lists in-frame clones only, not all of them. The sample lists about 130,000 clones, about 77% occurring once. The origin of this receptor is a man between 50 and 59 years old in good health and CMV-seronegative. The rearrangement links TRBV28 to TRBJ2-3; 10 nucleotides agree with TRBD1. The sample taken for sequencing was PBMCs. CDR3 DNA sequence: TGTGCCAGCAGTTCCGCCGGGGACAGGGGAATAGATACGCAGTATTTT. This sequence encodes CASSSAGDRGIDTQYF.